The rows below give T cell receptor beta chains drawn from one sample of a study of blood T cell repertoires in COVID-19. Some clones are missing from TCRdb's copy, which holds only in-frame ones; the method was immunoSEQ multiplex PCR. The sample yields 400,000 or so clones, 90% seen once. Material: PBMCs or T cells enriched from blood (not recorded which). These receptors were obtained from a man in his late teens or twenties who had recovered from COVID-19. Each CDR3 is given with its conserved first and last residue. The D gene is left open where the match is weak. Some rows have no size entry. The others give once, few or many, or a class for an expanded clone.

TRBD2	-	TRBV3-1/TRBV3-2	CASSTTSGEHNEQFF
-	-	TRBV9	CASSAQGVYGYTF
TRBD2	-	TRBV15	CATSRETGTNYEQYF
-	-	TRBV5-4	CASSLGGSGQPQHF
TRBD2	-	TRBV29-1	CSAAAAGRGGLAGREQFF
-	-	TRBV7-9	CASSLDLTNYGYTF
-	-	TRBV7-9	CASSLVTGSNEKLFF
-	once	TRBV7-2	CASSPQGFWNEQFF
TRBD2	-	TRBV7-8	CAGGGPSGQETQYF
-	-	TRBV5-8	CASSLTRQSSYEQYF
-	-	TRBV2	CATNVQVNEKLFF
-	-	TRBV6-4	CASSRNSGPWQPQHF
TRBD1	-	TRBV10-3	CAISDQGAYNEQFF
-	-	TRBV2	CASTGAYEQYF
TRBD2	once	TRBV12-5	CASGLVVGRDADTQYF
TRBD2	-	TRBV5-1	CASSWGSGVYNEQFF
-	-	TRBV18	CASSPGRMAEAFF
TRBD1	-	TRBV2	CASRGTQGALNQPQHF
-	-	TRBV6-1	CASSEVARSNQPQHF
-	-	TRBV10-1	CASSDRQGRNSPLHF
TRBD1	-	TRBV18	CASSPTGSSYEQYF
TRBD1	-	TRBV14	CASSQGSGDRVFGYTF
TRBD1	-	TRBV6-5	CASSPGTGIYEQYF
-	-	TRBV20-1	CSALSYEQYF
TRBD2	few	TRBV5-1	CASSSWTSGFYEQYF
-	-	TRBV19	CASSIQAELGASYGYTF
-	-	TRBV28	CASSSKGRLTSPLHF
-	-	TRBV15	CATSRVQYSNQPQHF
-	-	TRBV5-4	CASSKDAGAITDTQYF
-	-	TRBV9	CASSERGNTEAFF
-	-	TRBV11-3	CASSDSLQGWNTEAFF
TRBD1	-	TRBV5-4	CASSAPRGRHYGYTF
TRBD1	-	TRBV10-1	CASRVTGMSNQPQHF
TRBD2	-	TRBV27	CASSSGLGSYEQYF
-	once	TRBV9	CASTPSTTNYGYTF
-	once	TRBV3-1/TRBV3-2	CASSHIQGYNEQFF
TRBD1	-	TRBV7-9	CASSLHSRDRGSYNSPLHF
TRBD1	-	TRBV6-5	CASVPGQGTFYEQYF
TRBD1	-	TRBV9	CASSATRDRDVGYTF
TRBD2	-	TRBV6-1	CASSERLAGGSSYEQYF
TRBD2	-	TRBV5-1	CASSLTGGNNEQFF
-	-	TRBV7-2	CASSQPRLGELFF
-	once	TRBV5-1	CASSLALGGNTEAFF
TRBD1	-	TRBV30	CAWSVSEGAVFYF
TRBD1	-	TRBV6-5	CASSRQGYEQYF